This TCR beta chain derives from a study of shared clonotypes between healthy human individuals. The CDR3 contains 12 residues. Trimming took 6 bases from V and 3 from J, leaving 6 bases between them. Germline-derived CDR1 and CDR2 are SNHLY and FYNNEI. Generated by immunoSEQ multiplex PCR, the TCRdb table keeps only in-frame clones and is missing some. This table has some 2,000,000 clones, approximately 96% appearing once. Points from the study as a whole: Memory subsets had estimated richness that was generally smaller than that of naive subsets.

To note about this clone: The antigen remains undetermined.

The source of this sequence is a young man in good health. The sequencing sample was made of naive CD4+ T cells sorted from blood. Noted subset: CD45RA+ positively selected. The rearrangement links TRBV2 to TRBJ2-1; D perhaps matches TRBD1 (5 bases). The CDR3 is CASRTVYNEQFF. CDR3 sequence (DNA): TGTGCCAGCAGGACAGTCTACAATGAGCAGTTCTTC.